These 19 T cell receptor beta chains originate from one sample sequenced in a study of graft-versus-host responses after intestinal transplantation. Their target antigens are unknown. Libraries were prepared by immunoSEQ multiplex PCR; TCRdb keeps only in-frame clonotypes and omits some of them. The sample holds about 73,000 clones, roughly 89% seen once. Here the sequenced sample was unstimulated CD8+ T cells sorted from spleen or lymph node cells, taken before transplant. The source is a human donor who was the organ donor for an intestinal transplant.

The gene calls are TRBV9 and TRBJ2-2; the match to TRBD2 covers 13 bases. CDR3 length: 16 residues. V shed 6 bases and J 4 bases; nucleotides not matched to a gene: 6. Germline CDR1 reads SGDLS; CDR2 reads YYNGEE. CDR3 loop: CASNDGLAGVTGELFF. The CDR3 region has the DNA TGTGCCAGCAACGATGGACTAGCGGGGGTCACCGGGGAGCTGTTTTTT.

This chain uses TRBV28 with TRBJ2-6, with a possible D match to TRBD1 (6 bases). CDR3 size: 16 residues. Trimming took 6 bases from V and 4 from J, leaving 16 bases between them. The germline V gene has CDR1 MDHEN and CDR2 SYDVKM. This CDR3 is CASSLPVGTGANVLTF. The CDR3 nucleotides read TGTGCCAGCAGCCTACCCGTCGGGACAGGGGCCAACGTCCTGACTTTC.

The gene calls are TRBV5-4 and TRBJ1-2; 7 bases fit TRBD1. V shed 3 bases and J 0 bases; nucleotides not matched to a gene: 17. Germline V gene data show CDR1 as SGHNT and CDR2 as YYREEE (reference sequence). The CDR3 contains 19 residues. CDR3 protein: CASSSYPRQGEASNYGYTF. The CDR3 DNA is TGTGCCAGCAGCTCCTACCCCCGGCAGGGGGAGGCATCTAACTATGGCTACACCTTC.

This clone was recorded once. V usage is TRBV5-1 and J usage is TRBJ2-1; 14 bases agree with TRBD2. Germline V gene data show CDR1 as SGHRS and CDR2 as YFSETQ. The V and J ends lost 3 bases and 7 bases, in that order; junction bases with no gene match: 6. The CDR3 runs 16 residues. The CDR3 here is CASSWTSGGSGNEQFF. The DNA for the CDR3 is TGCGCCAGCAGCTGGACTAGCGGGGGGTCAGGGAATGAGCAGTTCTTC.

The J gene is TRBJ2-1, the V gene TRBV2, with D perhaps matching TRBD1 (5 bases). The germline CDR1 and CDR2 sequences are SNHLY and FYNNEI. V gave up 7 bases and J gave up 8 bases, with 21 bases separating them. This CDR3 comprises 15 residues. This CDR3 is CASKLYDDRGDEQFF. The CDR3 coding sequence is TGTGCCAGCAAATTGTACGATGATAGGGGCGATGAGCAGTTCTTC.

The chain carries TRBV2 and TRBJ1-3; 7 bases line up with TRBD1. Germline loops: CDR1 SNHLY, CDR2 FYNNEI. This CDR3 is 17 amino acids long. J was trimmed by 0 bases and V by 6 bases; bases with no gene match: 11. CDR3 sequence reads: CASRGRGTTLSGNTIYF. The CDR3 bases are TGTGCCAGCAGGGGCAGGGGGACCACTCTCTCTGGAAACACCATATATTTT. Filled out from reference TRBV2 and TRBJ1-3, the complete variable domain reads EPEVTQTPSHQVTQMGQEVILRCVPISNHLYFYWYRQILGQKVEFLVSFYNNEISEKSEIFDDQFSVERPDGSNFTLKIRSTKLEDSAMYFCASRGRGTTLSGNTIYFGEGSWLTVV.

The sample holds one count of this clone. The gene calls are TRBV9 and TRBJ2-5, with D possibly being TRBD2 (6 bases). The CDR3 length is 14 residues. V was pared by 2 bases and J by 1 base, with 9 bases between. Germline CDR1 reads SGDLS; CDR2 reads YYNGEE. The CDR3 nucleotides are TGTGCCAGCAGCGTTAGCGGACGCCAAGAGACCCAGTACTTC. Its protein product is CASSVSGRQETQYF.

The CDR3 region is CSVGQPNTEAFF. For the CDR3, the DNA is TGCAGCGTGGGACAGCCGAACACTGAAGCTTTCTTT. The V gene is TRBV29-1, the J gene TRBJ1-1; TRBD1 agrees at 7 bases. The CDR3 sequence is 12 residues long. Trimming removed 6 bases from V and 1 base from J; junction bases left unmatched: 2. Germline assignment: CDR1 SQVTM and CDR2 ANQGSEA.

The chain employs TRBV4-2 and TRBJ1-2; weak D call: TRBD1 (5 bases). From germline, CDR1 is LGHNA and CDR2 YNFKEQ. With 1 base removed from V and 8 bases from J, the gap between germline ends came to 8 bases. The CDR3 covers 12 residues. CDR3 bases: TGTGCCAGCAGCCAAGGGAGGGACGGCTACACCTTC. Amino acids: CASSQGRDGYTF.

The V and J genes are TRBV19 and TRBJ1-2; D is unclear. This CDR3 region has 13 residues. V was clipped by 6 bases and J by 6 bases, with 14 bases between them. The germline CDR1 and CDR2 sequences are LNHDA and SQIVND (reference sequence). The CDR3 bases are TGTGCCAGTAGCCTCGGGGTGACGGATGGCTACACCTTC. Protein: CASSLGVTDGYTF.

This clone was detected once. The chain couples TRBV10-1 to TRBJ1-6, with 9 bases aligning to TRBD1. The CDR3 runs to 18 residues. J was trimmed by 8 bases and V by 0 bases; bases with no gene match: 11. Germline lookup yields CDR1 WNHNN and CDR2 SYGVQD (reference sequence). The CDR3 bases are TGCGCCAGCAGTGAGTCCCAACAGGGGGCGCGTCCGGATTCACCCCTCCACTTT. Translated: CASSESQQGARPDSPLHF.

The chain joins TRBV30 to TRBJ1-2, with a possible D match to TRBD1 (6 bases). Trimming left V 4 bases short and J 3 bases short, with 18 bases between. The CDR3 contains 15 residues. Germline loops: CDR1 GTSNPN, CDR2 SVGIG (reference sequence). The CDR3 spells CAWMDPLQGDYGYTF. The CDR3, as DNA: TGTGCCTGGATGGACCCCCTACAGGGAGACTATGGCTACACCTTC.

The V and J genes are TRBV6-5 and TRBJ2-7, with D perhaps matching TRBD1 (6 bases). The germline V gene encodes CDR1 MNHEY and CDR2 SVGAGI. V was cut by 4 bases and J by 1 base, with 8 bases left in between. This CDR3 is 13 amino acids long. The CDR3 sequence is CASSSTGSYEQYV. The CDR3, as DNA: TGTGCCAGCAGTTCGACAGGATCCTACGAGCAGTACGTC.

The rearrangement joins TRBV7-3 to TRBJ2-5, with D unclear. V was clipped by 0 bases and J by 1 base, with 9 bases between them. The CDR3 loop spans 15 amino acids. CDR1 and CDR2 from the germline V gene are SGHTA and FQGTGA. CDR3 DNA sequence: TGTGCCAGCAGCTTAACGGGTACTACCCAAGAGACCCAGTACTTC. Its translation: CASSLTGTTQETQYF.

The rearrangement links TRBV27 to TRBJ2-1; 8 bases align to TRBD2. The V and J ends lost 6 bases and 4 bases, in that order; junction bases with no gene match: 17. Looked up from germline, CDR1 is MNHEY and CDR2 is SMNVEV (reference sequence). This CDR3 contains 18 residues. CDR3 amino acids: CASRPPGPPGGIYNEQFF. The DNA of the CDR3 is TGTGCCAGCAGACCCCCCGGCCCACCGGGGGGGATTTACAATGAGCAGTTCTTC.

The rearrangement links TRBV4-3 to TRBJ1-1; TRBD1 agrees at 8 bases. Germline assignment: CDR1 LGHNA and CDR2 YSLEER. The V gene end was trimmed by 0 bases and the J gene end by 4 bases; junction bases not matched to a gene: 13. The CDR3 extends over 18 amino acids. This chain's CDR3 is CASSQDWLGDTGGTEAFF. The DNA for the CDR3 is TGCGCCAGCAGCCAAGATTGGCTTGGTGATACAGGGGGCACTGAAGCTTTCTTT.

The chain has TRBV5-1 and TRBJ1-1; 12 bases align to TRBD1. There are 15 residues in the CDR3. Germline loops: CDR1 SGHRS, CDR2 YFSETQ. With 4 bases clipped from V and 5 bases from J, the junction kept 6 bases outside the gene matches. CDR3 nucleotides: TGCGCCAGCAGCCTAGGGACAGGGGGCGAGACTGAAGCTTTCTTT. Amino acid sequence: CASSLGTGGETEAFF.

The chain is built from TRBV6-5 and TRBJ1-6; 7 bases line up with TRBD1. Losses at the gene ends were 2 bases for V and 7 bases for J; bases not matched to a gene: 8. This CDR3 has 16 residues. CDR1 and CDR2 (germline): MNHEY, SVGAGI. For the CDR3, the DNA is TGTGCCAGCAGTTACACTGGAGGGACAGCAAATTCACCCCTCCACTTT. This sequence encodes CASSYTGGTANSPLHF.

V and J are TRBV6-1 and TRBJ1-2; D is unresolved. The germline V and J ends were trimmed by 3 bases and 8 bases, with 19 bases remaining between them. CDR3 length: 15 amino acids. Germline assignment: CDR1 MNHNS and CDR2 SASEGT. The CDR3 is CASSELPGHLNGYTF. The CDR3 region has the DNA TGTGCCAGCAGTGAGTTACCTGGCCACCTTAACGGCTACACCTTC.